The 23 T cell receptor beta chains below all came from one sample that was sequenced in a study of CD8 T cells in acute hepatitis C reinfection (dated by TCRdb to the early 2020s). This specimen's time point label, interpreted: naive CD8 control sorted from an acute-time-point sample. Library preparation was by the immunoSEQ multiplex PCR assay. This immuneACCESS table, as held by TCRdb, lists in-frame sequences with V and J called but not all clones. Of the missing ones, under half trace to an unresolved V gene in checked studies; the others have no known cause. The sample data list 30,000 to 40,000 clones, and about 87% of these were observed just once. The ten largest clonotypes hold roughly 0.51% of the sample. Sequencing was performed on naive CD8+ T cells from PBMCs. In light of the paper, this sample's cell subset or site label describes: sorted total naive CD45RO-negative CD8+ T cells. The origin of the receptors is a young man with chronic hepatitis C.

The chain uses TRBV30 and TRBJ1-1; the D is unclear. Germline V gene sequence: CDR1 GTSNPN, CDR2 SVGIG (reference sequence). This CDR3 comprises 13 residues. V shed 1 base and J shed 3 bases, with 9 bases lying between them. The CDR3 here is CAWSAFDYTEAFF. The DNA of the CDR3 is TGTGCCTGGAGTGCCTTCGACTACACTGAAGCTTTCTTT.

This clone has only one observation. The chain recombines TRBV7-3 with TRBJ1-2; 8 bases line up with TRBD1. The CDR3 is 13 amino acids. J was trimmed by 4 bases and V by 3 bases; bases with no gene match: 1. CDR1 and CDR2 (germline): SGHTA, FQGTGA. The CDR3 sequence is CASSLGTGYGYTF. CDR3 in DNA: TGTGCCAGCAGCTTGGGGACAGGCTATGGCTACACCTTC. Full variable domain (rest looked up from reference TRBV7-3 and TRBJ1-2): GAGVSQTPSNKVTEKGKYVELRCDPISGHTALYWYRQSLGQGPEFLIYFQGTGAADDSGLPNDRFFAVRPEGSVSTLKIQRTERGDSAVYLCASSLGTGYGYTFGSGTRLTVV.

V and J are TRBV10-1 and TRBJ1-1; D unresolved. CDR1 WNHNN and CDR2 SYGVQD come from the germline V gene (reference sequence). CDR3 length equals 13 residues. Between the trimmed V and J ends, which lost 2 bases and 0 bases, there was a span of 4 bases. CDR3 amino acids: CASSEEMNTEAFF. In nucleotides, the CDR3 is TGCGCCAGCAGTGAGGAAATGAACACTGAAGCTTTCTTT.

This clone is a singleton in its sample. The rearrangement joins TRBV7-9 to TRBJ1-1; D is uncertain. Trimming shortened V by 5 bases and J by 5 bases, and 9 bases separated the two germline ends. The CDR3 runs 12 residues. Germline V CDR1 and CDR2: SEHNR, FQNEAQ (reference sequence). CDR3 sequence: CASSHVLTEAFF. The CDR3 nucleotides are TGTGCCAGCAGCCACGTTCTGACTGAAGCTTTCTTT.

The rearrangement joins TRBV19 to TRBJ2-7, with D maybe TRBD2 (5 bases). This CDR3 comprises 13 residues. Between the trimmed V and J ends, which lost 7 bases and 1 base, there was a span of 11 bases. Germline CDR1 reads LNHDA; CDR2 reads SQIVND (reference sequence). The CDR3, as DNA: TGTGCCAGTAAGTCGGGATCGTCCTACGAGCAGTACTTC. Amino acids: CASKSGSSYEQYF.

This chain links TRBV9 with TRBJ2-7; 8 bases match TRBD1. V shed 4 bases and J 0 bases; nucleotides not matched to a gene: 3. The germline V gene encodes CDR1 SGDLS and CDR2 YYNGEE. The CDR3 length is 14 residues. CDR3 sequence: CASSFGQGSYEQYF. CDR3 in DNA: TGTGCCAGCAGCTTTGGACAGGGCTCCTACGAGCAGTACTTC.

This rearrangement joins TRBV7-9 to TRBJ2-1; 9 nucleotides line up with TRBD1. The CDR3 covers 15 residues. Germline values: CDR1 SEHNR, CDR2 FQNEAQ (reference sequence). Unmatched junction bases numbered 9, after V lost 4 bases and J lost 8 bases. CDR3 protein: CASSSPHRGQDEQFF. Here the CDR3 DNA reads TGTGCCAGCAGCTCACCCCACAGGGGGCAGGATGAGCAGTTCTTC.

The chain joins TRBV19 to TRBJ1-1; the D is unclear. CDR3 length: 13 residues. The V end lost 1 base, the J end lost 1 base, and 4 bases lay between the germline ends. Germline values: CDR1 LNHDA, CDR2 SQIVND (reference sequence). CDR3 DNA sequence: TGTGCCAGTAGTATAGGACCGAACACTGAAGCTTTCTTT. This encodes CASSIGPNTEAFF.

The V gene is TRBV6-6, the J gene TRBJ1-2, with D unclear. This CDR3 region has 13 residues. V shed 3 bases and J shed 6 bases, with 11 bases lying between them. CDR1 and CDR2 (germline): MNHNY, SVGAGI (reference sequence). The CDR3 loop reads CASSYGSMDGYTF. CDR3 DNA sequence: TGTGCCAGCAGTTATGGCAGTATGGATGGCTACACCTTC.

The chain is built from TRBV10-1 and TRBJ2-7; no clear D. This CDR3 region has 14 residues. Trimming pared 0 bases from V and 3 bases from J, leaving 9 bases between. CDR1 is WNHNN and CDR2 is SYGVQD in the germline V gene (reference sequence). Here the CDR3 reads CASSESYGFYEQYF. The CDR3 nucleotides read TGCGCCAGCAGTGAGTCGTACGGATTCTACGAGCAGTACTTC.

The V and J genes are TRBV27 and TRBJ2-3; no clear D. The CDR3 loop spans 15 amino acids. Germline CDR1 MNHEY, CDR2 SMNVEV (reference sequence). The V and J ends lost 4 bases and 1 base respectively, with 12 bases between them. The CDR3 loop reads CASSSRSPGTDTQYF. CDR3 DNA sequence: TGTGCCAGCAGTTCCCGGAGCCCTGGCACAGATACGCAGTATTTT.

Only a few counts were recorded for this clone. J is TRBJ1-4 and V is TRBV7-9, with TRBD1 as a possible D gene (6 bases). The CDR3 length is 12 residues. V gave up 3 bases and J gave up 10 bases, with 9 bases separating them. Germline assignment: CDR1 SEHNR and CDR2 FQNEAQ (reference sequence). In DNA, the CDR3 is TGTGCCAGCAGCTTGGGACACCTAAAACTGTTTTTT. Encoded protein: CASSLGHLKLFF.

The rearrangement joins TRBV2 to TRBJ2-2; D perhaps matches TRBD1 (6 bases). Trimming removed 1 base at V and 3 bases at J, with 9 bases between. This CDR3 has 15 residues. Per germline, CDR1 SNHLY and CDR2 FYNNEI. The CDR3 region is CASSEDRVHTGELFF. CDR3 nucleotides: TGTGCCAGCAGTGAAGACAGGGTACACACCGGGGAGCTGTTTTTT.

The gene calls are TRBV2 and TRBJ2-1; D may correspond to TRBD1 or TRBD2 (5 bases each). V was clipped by 8 bases and J by 2 bases, with 10 bases between them. The CDR3 is 13 residues long. Germline loops: CDR1 SNHLY, CDR2 FYNNEI. This CDR3 is CASARGPYNEQFF. The CDR3 DNA reads TGTGCCAGCGCCCGGGGCCCCTACAATGAGCAGTTCTTC.

A word on this clone: One end of the junction is discordant with germline, which a read error may explain. V gene TRBV4-2 combines with J gene TRBJ1-6; D gene ambiguous. CDR3 size: 18 residues. Germline CDR1 reads LGHNA; CDR2 reads YNFKEQ. The CDR3 DNA sequence: TGTGCCAGCAGCCAAGAGGCCCTCAGTGATTCCTACAATTCACCCCTCCACTTT. Encoded protein: CASSQEALSDSYNSPLHF.

This rearrangement joins TRBV4-1 to TRBJ2-3; perhaps D is TRBD1 or TRBD2 (5 bases each). The CDR3 spans 15 residues. Germline V gene lookup returns CDR1 MGHRA and CDR2 YSYEKL. Between the trimmed V and J ends, which lost 4 bases and 0 bases, there was a span of 11 bases. The CDR3 nucleotides read TGCGCCAGCAGCCCCCGGGACCGTAGCACAGATACGCAGTATTTT. It translates to CASSPRDRSTDTQYF.

The rearrangement joins TRBV30 to TRBJ2-5, with 15 bases that match TRBD2. CDR3 size: 14 residues. Trimming cost V 7 bases and J 3 bases; bases outside gene matches: 3. Germline V gives CDR1 GTSNPN, CDR2 SVGIG (reference sequence). CDR3 loop: CALGLAGGKETQYF. The CDR3 nucleotides read TGTGCCTTGGGACTAGCGGGGGGAAAAGAGACCCAGTACTTC. The full variable domain, in which reference TRBV30 and TRBJ2-5 provide the parts outside the CDR3, is SQTIHQWPATLVQPVGSPLSLECTVEGTSNPNLYWYRQAAGRGLQLLFYSVGIGQISSEVPQNLSASRPQDRQFILSSKKLLLSDSGFYLCALGLAGGKETQYFGPGTRLLVL.

The chain is built from TRBV13 and TRBJ2-7; tentative D call: TRBD2 (6 bases). Germline CDR1 PRHDT, CDR2 FYEKMQ (reference sequence). The CDR3 consists of 14 residues. V lost 0 bases, J lost 3 bases, and 9 bases lay in between. The CDR3 sequence: CASSLGGGGYEQYF. Written as DNA, the CDR3 is TGTGCCAGCAGCTTAGGCGGGGGAGGCTACGAGCAGTACTTC.

The rearrangement joins TRBV30 to TRBJ2-7; possible D gene TRBD2, 6 bases. Germline lookup yields CDR1 GTSNPN and CDR2 SVGIG (reference sequence). This CDR3 has 13 amino acids. V was shortened by 5 bases and J by 3 bases, with 14 bases between the two germline ends. The CDR3 nucleotides are TGTGCCTGGGGTCGGAGGGGACTCTACGAGCAGTACTTC. It encodes CAWGRRGLYEQYF. Supplemented by reference TRBV30 and TRBJ2-7, the full variable domain reads SQTIHQWPATLVQPVGSPLSLECTVEGTSNPNLYWYRQAAGRGLQLLFYSVGIGQISSEVPQNLSASRPQDRQFILSSKKLLLSDSGFYLCAWGRRGLYEQYFGPGTRLTVT.

A single count supports this clone. The chain has TRBV5-1 and TRBJ2-2; D not certain. V lost 2 bases, J lost 6 bases, and 5 bases lay in between. Germline V gene data show CDR1 as SGHRS and CDR2 as YFSETQ. The CDR3 extends over 12 amino acids. The CDR3 loop is CASSLKAGELFF. CDR3 DNA: TGCGCCAGCAGCTTAAAGGCCGGGGAGCTGTTTTTT.

The rearrangement links TRBV9 to TRBJ1-2, with a weak D call TRBD1 (6 bases). The CDR3 has 13 residues. The ends were cut back, 4 bases at V and 4 bases at J, with 11 bases in the middle. Germline V gene sequence: CDR1 SGDLS, CDR2 YYNGEE. This CDR3 reads CASSPQGSYGYTF. CDR3 in DNA: TGTGCCAGCAGCCCCCAGGGGTCCTATGGCTACACCTTC.

The chain uses TRBV14 and TRBJ2-1, with D uncertain. V was cut by 5 bases and J by 8 bases, with 7 bases left in between. The CDR3 extends over 11 amino acids. Germline CDR1 reads SGHDN; CDR2 reads FVKESK. The CDR3 protein is CASSSADEQFF. For the CDR3, the DNA is TGTGCCAGCAGCTCCGCAGATGAGCAGTTCTTC.

V is TRBV19 and J is TRBJ2-5, with 11 nucleotides matching TRBD1. The V segment lost 1 base and the J segment 4 bases; nucleotides outside the gene matches: 2. The CDR3 contains 15 residues. Germline V gene lookup returns CDR1 LNHDA and CDR2 SQIVND (reference sequence). Written as DNA, the CDR3 is TGTGCCAGTAGTATAGGGACAGGGGGCTTAGAGACCCAGTACTTC. Translation gives CASSIGTGGLETQYF.